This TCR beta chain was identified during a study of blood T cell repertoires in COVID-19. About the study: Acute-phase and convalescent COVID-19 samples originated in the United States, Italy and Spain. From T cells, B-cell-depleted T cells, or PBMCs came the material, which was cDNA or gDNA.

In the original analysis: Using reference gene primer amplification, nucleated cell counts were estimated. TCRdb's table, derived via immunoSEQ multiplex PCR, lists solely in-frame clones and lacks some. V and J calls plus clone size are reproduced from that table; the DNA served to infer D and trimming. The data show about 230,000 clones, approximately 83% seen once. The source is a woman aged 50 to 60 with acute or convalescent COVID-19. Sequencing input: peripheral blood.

This CDR3 is CAWSVLGQGAEAFF. DNA for the CDR3: TGTGCCTGGAGTGTACTGGGACAGGGGGCTGAAGCTTTCTTT. The J gene is TRBJ1-1, the V gene TRBV30, with 11 bases fitting TRBD1. V was pared by 0 bases and J by 6 bases, with 3 bases of the junction left unmatched. This CDR3 is built from 14 residues. Per the germline V gene, CDR1 is GTSNPN and CDR2 is SVGIG (reference sequence).